In this sample, the clone carrying this T cell receptor beta chain turned up many times. The sequenced fragment ends 3 residues before the CDR3 boundary, so the rest is inferred from the germline J gene. These data are taken from a study of T cell clonality in common variable immunodeficiency. Sequencing used immunoSEQ multiplex PCR; TCRdb keeps in-frame clones, though not all of them. The specimen has over 40,000 clones, none found just once. Trimming removed 2 bases from V and 0 bases from J, with 12 bases in between. CDR1 is SGHNT and CDR2 is YYREEE in the germline V gene (reference sequence). CDR3 length equals 15 residues.

This receptor was obtained from a person aged 18 to 70 in good health. Sequenced material: peripheral blood mononuclear cells. The V call is TRBV5-4, the J call TRBJ2-7; maybe TRBD1 (6 bases). CDR3 loop: CASSLGQPSSYEQYF. CDR3 DNA (partial): TGTGCCAGCAGCTTAGGACAGCCGAGCTCCTACGAG.